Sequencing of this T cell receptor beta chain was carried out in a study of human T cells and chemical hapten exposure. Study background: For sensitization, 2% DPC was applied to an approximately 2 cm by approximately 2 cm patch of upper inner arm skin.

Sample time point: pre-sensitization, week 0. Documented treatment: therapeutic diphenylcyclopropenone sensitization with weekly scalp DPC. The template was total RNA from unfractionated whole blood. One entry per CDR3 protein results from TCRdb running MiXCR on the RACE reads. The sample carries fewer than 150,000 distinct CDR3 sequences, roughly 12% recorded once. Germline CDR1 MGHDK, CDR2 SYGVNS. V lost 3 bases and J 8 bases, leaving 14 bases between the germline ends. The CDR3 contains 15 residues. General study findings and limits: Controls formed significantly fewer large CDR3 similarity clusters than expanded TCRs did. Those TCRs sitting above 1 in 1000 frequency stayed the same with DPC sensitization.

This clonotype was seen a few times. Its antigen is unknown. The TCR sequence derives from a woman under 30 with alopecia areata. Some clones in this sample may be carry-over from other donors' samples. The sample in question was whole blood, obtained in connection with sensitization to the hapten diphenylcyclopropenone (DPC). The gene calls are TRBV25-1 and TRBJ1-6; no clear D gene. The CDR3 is CASSDGNREYSPLHF. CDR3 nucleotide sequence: TGTGCCAGCAGTGACGGGAATAGGGAGTATTCACCCCTCCACTTT.